The present T cell receptor beta chain was sequenced within a study of vaccination effects on CD4 cells after COVID-19. The germline V and J ends were trimmed by 0 bases and 7 bases, with 14 bases remaining between them. Germline CDR1 reads SGDLS; CDR2 reads YYNGEE. The CDR3 length is 15 residues. The table came from immunoSEQ multiplex PCR; TCRdb's copy has only in-frame clones and leaves some out. Of approximately 74,000 clones detected, approximately 74% appear once; the ten largest clones hold around 3%. Antigen-specific CD4+ T cells expanded by the ViraFEST assay with viral peptide pools were then sequenced. Following 10 days of culture, CD4+ T cells were isolated. Among the vaccine recipients, none had a prior SARS-CoV-2 infection, and nucleocapsid antibodies were negative. Both day 3 and day 7 saw half the medium replaced with IL-2 medium. Turning to this clone: Its antigen is not known.

The chain recombines TRBV9 with TRBJ2-1; TRBD1 might be the D (5 bases). Sequenced here: CD4+ T cells from PBMCs cultured with HCoV-NL63 spike peptides, sampled before COVID-19 vaccination. The clonotype was recovered from a human donor who received a COVID-19 vaccine. The CDR3 DNA is TGTGCCAGCAGCGTAGGACCCCAGCCAGGGAATGAGCAGTTCTTC. Translated, it gives CASSVGPQPGNEQFF.